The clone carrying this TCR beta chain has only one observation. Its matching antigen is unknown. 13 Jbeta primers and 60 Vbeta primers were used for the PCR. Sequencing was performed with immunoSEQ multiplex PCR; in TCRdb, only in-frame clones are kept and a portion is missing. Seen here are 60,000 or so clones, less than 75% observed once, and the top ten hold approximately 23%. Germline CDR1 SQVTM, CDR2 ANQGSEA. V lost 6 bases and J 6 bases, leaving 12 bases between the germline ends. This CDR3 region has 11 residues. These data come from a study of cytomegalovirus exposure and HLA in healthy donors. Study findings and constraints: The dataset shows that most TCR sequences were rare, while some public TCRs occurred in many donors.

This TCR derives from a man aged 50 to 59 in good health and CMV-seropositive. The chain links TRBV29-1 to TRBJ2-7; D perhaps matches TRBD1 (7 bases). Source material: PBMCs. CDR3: CSVGQGGEQYF. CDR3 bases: TGCAGCGTGGGGCAGGGGGGCGAGCAGTACTTC.